The sequence of this T cell receptor (beta chain) was determined in a study of T cell responses to AZD1222 COVID-19 vaccine. General study findings and limits: Close to half of all spike-specific TCRs reportedly target regions of the variants that are unmutated. Along spike, vaccine-associated CD4 TCRs were found throughout, with dominance at 160-218 and 743-854.

Notes on this clone: What it binds is not known.

TCRdb's copy holds only in-frame clones and misses some; the assay was immunoSEQ multiplex PCR. The sample lists roughly 190,000 clones; roughly 90% were seen once. J gave up 6 bases and V 1 base, and 4 bases lay outside the gene matches. Per germline, CDR1 MNHEY and CDR2 SVGAGI. The CDR3 totals 15 residues. Sequenced material: peripheral blood, taken 28 days after the second AZD1222 dose. The rearrangement links TRBV6-5 to TRBJ1-5; 9 nucleotides align to TRBD1. The clonotype originates from an adult who received the AZD1222 COVID-19 vaccine. CDR3 nucleotides: TGTGCCAGCAGTTACTTACAGGGGGCCGGTCAGCCCCAGCATTTT. Amino acid sequence: CASSYLQGAGQPQHF.